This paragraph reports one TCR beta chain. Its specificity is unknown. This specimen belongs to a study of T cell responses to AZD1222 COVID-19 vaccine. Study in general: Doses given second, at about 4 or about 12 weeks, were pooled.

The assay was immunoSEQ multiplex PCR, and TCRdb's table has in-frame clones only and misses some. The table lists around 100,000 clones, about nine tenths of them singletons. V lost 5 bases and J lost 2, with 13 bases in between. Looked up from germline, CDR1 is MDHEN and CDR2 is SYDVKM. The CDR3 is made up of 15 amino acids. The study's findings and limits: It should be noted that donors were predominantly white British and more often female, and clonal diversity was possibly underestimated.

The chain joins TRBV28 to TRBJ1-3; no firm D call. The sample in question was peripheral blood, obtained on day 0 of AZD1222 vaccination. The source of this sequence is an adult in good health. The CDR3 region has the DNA TGTGCCAGCAGTGTTCAAGGGTACGCTGGAAACACCATATATTTT. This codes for CASSVQGYAGNTIYF.